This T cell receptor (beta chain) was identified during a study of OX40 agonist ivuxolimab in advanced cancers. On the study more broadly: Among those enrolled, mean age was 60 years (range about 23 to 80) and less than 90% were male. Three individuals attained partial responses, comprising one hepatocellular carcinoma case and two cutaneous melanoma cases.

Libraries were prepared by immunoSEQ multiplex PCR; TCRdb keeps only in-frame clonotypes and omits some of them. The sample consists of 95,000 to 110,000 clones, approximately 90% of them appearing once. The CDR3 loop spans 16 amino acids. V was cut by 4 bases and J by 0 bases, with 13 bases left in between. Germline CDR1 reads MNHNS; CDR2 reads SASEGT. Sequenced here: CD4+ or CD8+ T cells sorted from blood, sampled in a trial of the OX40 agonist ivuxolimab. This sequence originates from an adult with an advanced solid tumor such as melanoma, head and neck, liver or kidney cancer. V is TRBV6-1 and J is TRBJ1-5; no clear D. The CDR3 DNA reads TGTGCCAGCAGTGCCCTACAGTCCTCTAGCAATCAGCCCCAGCATTTT. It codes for CASSALQSSSNQPQHF.